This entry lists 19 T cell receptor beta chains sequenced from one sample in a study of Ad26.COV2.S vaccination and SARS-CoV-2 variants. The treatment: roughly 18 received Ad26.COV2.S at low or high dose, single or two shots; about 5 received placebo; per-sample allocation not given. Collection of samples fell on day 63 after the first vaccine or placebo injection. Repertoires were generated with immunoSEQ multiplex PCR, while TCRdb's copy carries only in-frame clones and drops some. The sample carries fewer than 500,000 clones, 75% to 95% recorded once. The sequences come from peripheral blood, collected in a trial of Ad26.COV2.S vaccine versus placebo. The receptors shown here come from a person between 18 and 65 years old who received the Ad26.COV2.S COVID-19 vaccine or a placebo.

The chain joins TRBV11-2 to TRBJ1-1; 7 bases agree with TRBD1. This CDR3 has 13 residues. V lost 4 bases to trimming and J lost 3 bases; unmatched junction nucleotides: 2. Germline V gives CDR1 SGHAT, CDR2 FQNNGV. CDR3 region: CASSSQGYTEAFF. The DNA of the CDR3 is TGTGCCAGCAGCTCACAGGGGTACACTGAAGCTTTCTTT.

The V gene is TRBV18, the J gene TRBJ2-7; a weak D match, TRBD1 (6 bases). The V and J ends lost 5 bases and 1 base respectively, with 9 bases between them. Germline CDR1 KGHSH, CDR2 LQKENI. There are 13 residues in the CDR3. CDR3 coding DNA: TGTGCCAGCTCAGCCGACAGGTCCTACGAGCAGTACTTC. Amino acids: CASSADRSYEQYF.

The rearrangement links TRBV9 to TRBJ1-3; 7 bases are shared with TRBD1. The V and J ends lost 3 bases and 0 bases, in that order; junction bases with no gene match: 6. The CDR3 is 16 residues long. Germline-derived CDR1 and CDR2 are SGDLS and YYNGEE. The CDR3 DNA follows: TGTGCCAGCAGCGCCCGGACAGGATCCTCTGGAAACACCATATATTTT. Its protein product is CASSARTGSSGNTIYF.

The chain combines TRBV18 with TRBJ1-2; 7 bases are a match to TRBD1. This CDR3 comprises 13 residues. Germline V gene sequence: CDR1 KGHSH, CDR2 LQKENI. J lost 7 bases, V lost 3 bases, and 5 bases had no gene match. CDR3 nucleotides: TGTGCCAGCTCACCGGACAGGTTGTCTGGCTACACCTTC. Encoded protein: CASSPDRLSGYTF. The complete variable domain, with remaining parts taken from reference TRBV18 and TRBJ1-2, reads NAGVMQNPRHLVRRRGQEARLRCSPMKGHSHVYWYRQLPEEGLKFMVYLQKENIIDESGMPKERFSAEFPKEGPSILRIQQVVRGDSAAYFCASSPDRLSGYTFGSGTRLTVV.

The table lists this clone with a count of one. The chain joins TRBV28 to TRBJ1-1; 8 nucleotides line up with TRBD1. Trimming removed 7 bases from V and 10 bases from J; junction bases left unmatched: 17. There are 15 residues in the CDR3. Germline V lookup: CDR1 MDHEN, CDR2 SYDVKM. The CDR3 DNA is TGTGCCAGCAACCTGGAGGGACAGGTCCGTACGGCAGCTTTCTTT. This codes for CASNLEGQVRTAAFF.

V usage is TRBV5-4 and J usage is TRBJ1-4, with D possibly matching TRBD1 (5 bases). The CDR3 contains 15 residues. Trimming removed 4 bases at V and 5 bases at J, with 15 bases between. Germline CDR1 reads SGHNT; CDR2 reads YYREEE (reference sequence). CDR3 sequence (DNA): TGTGCCAGCAGCAACCGGAAGGGGCAAAATGAAAAACTGTTTTTT. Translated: CASSNRKGQNEKLFF.

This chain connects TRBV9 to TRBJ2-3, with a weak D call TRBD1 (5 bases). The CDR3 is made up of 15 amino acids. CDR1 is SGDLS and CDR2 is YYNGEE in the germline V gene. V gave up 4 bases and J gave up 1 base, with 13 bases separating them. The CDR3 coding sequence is TGTGCCAGCAGCCCGGTTGTCAGGGGCACAGATACGCAGTATTTT. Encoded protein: CASSPVVRGTDTQYF.

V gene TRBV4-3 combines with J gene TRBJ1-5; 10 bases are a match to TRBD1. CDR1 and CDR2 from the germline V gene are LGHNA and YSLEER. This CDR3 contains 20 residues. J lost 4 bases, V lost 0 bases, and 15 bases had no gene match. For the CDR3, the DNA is TGCGCCAGCAGCCAAGATTGGGCGGGTCGGGGACAGGGGTCAAATCAGCCCCAGCATTTT. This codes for CASSQDWAGRGQGSNQPQHF.

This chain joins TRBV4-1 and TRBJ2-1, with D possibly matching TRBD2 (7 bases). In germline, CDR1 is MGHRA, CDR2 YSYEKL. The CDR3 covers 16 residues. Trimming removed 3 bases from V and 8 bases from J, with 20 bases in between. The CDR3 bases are TGCGCCAGCAGCCAGGGAGGGGGAGGCCCCAGGTATGAGCAGTTCTTC. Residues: CASSQGGGGPRYEQFF.

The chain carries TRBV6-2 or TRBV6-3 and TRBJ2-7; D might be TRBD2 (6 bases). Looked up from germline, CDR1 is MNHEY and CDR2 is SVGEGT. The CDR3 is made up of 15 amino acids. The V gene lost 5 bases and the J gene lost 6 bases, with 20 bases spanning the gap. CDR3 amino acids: CASSGIPGAAGEQYF. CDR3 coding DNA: TGTGCCAGCAGTGGGATTCCGGGAGCTGCTGGCGAGCAGTACTTC.

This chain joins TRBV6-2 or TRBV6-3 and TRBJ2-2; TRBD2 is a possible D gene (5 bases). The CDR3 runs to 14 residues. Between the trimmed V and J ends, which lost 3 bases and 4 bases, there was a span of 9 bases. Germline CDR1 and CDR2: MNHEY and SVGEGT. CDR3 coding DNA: TGTGCCAGCAGTTATCCAGCGGCCACCGGGGAGCTGTTTTTT. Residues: CASSYPAATGELFF.

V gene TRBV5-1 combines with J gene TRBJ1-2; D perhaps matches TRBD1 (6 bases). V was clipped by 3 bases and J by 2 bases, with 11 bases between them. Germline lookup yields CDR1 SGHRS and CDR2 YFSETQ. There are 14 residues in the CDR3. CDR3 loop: CASSWTTGNYGYTF. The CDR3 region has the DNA TGCGCCAGCAGCTGGACGACAGGAAACTATGGCTACACCTTC.

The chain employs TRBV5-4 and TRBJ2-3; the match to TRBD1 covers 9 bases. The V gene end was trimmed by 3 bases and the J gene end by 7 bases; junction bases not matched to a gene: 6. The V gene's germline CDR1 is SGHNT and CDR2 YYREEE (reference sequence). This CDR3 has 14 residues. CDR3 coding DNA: TGTGCCAGCAGCTCGGGACAGGGTCGGTATACGCAGTATTTT. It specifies CASSSGQGRYTQYF.

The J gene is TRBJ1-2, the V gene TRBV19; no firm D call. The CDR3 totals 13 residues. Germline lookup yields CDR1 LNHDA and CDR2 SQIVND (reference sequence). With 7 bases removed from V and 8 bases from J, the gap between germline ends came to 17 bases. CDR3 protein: CASIESDSGGYTF. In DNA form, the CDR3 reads TGTGCCAGTATTGAGTCCGACTCCGGCGGCTACACCTTC.

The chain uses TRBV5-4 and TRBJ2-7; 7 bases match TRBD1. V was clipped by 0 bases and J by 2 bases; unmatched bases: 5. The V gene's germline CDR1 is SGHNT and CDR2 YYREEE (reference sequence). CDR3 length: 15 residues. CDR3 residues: CASSLGQGSAYEQYF. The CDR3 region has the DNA TGTGCCAGCAGCTTGGGACAGGGAAGCGCCTACGAGCAGTACTTC.

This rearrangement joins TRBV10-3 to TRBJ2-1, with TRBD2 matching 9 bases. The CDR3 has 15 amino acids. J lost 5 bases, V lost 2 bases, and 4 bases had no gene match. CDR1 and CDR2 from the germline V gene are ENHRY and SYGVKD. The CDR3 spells CAISEKREVHNEQFF. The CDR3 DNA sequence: TGTGCCATCAGTGAGAAGCGGGAGGTGCACAATGAGCAGTTCTTC.

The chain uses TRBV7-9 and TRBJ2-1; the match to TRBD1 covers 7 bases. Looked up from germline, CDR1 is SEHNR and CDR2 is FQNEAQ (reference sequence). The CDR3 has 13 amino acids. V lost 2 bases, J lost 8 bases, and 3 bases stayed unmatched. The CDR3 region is CASSLSRGHEQFF. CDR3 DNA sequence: TGTGCCAGCAGCTTATCGAGGGGGCATGAGCAGTTCTTC.

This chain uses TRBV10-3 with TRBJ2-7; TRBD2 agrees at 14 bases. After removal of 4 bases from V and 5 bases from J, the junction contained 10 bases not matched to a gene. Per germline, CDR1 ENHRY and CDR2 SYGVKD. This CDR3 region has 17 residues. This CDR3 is CAISGGGLAGERNEQYF. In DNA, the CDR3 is TGTGCCATCAGTGGAGGGGGACTAGCGGGAGAAAGAAACGAGCAGTACTTC.

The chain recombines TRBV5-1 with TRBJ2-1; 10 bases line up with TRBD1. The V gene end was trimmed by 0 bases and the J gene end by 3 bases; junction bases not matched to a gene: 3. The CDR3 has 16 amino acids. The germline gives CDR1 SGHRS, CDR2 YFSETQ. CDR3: CASSLEGTGDYNEQFF. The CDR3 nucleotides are TGCGCCAGCAGCTTGGAGGGGACAGGGGACTACAATGAGCAGTTCTTC.